The present TCR beta chain was sequenced within a study of control samples from healthy donors and cancer patients. TCRdb keeps only in-frame clones here, not all; method: immunoSEQ multiplex PCR. The sample lists 150,000 to 200,000 clones, 91% occurring once. This CDR3 has 15 residues. CDR1 SGHVS and CDR2 FQNEAQ come from the germline V gene. With V trimmed by 2 bases and J by 5 bases, 5 bases remained unmatched. Sequences were obtained from blood. J is TRBJ1-3 and V is TRBV7-8; 8 nucleotides line up with TRBD1. The sequence came from a woman in her thirties in good health. CDR3 bases: TGTGCCAGCAGCTTATTAGGACAGGGTAGAAACACCATATATTTT. Its protein product is CASSLLGQGRNTIYF.